Following are 27 T cell receptor beta chains from one sample sequenced in a study of T cells after yellow fever vaccination. One entry per CDR3 protein results from TCRdb running MiXCR on the 5' RACE reads. The sample consists of approximately 90,000 distinct CDR3 sequences, 10% to 15% of them appearing once. The input for sequencing was CD8+ T cells not binding an NS4B(214-222) dextramer, sorted from PBMCs, taken roughly 20 days after the first yellow fever vaccination. The receptor set was obtained from a man aged 18 to 30 who received the YFV17D yellow fever vaccine.

This clonotype was seen repeatedly, ten times or more. The V call is TRBV29-1, the J call TRBJ2-2, with 8 nucleotides matching TRBD1. Germline CDR1 reads SQVTM; CDR2 reads ANQGSEA. The CDR3 extends over 15 amino acids. V dropped 1 base and J dropped 5; count of bases not matched to a gene: 6. CDR3 residues: CSVEGPGGMTGELFF. CDR3 in DNA: TGCAGCGTTGAAGGTCCAGGGGGCATGACCGGGGAGCTGTTTTTT.

In its sample, this clonotype was seen a few times. V is TRBV11-2 and J is TRBJ2-1; the D gene could be TRBD1 or TRBD2 (5 bases each). The CDR3 loop spans 14 amino acids. Germline-derived CDR1 and CDR2 are SGHAT and FQNNGV. V lost 9 bases to trimming and J lost 4 bases, with 16 bases between them. The CDR3 spells CASKGPTVYNEQFF. As DNA, the CDR3 is TGTGCCAGTAAGGGACCAACCGTATACAATGAGCAGTTCTTC.

This clonotype was found a few times. This chain links TRBV4-1 with TRBJ1-2; D is unclear. V gave up 6 bases and J gave up 5 bases, with 16 bases separating them. CDR1 MGHRA and CDR2 YSYEKL come from the germline V gene. The CDR3 runs to 14 residues. CDR3 protein: CASSPETAAYGYTF. The CDR3 region has the DNA TGCGCCAGCAGTCCTGAAACAGCAGCTTATGGCTACACCTTC.

The table lists this clonotype with a few counts. The chain is built from TRBV10-3 and TRBJ1-1, with D tentatively TRBD1 (6 bases). The CDR3 extends over 13 amino acids. Deletions cut 3 bases from V and 4 bases from J, with 9 bases between. Germline assignment: CDR1 ENHRY and CDR2 SYGVKD. CDR3 nucleotides: TGTGCCATCAGTGACTCAGGGGCCACTGAAGCTTTCTTT. It is translated as CAISDSGATEAFF.

This clonotype occurred a few times. This chain joins TRBV4-3 and TRBJ1-4; 7 nucleotides match TRBD1. The CDR3 runs 16 residues. Germline loops: CDR1 LGHNA, CDR2 YSLEER. The V segment lost 1 base and the J segment 4 bases; nucleotides outside the gene matches: 6. The CDR3: CASSQGRGRLNEKLFF. The DNA for the CDR3 is TGCGCCAGCAGCCAAGGGAGGGGGCGGCTTAATGAAAAACTGTTTTTT.

The chain is built from TRBV4-3 and TRBJ2-7, with TRBD1 identical over 7 bases. Germline CDR1 and CDR2: LGHNA and YSLEER. Trimming removed 4 bases from V and 5 bases from J; junction bases left unmatched: 11. The CDR3 length is 15 residues. This CDR3 reads CASSPKDRSYDEQYF. The CDR3, as DNA: TGCGCCAGCAGCCCCAAGGACAGGAGTTATGACGAGCAGTACTTC.

This clonotype was counted only a few times. J is TRBJ2-3 and V is TRBV4-3; 12 bases fit TRBD2. Trimming cost V 1 base and J 9 bases; bases outside gene matches: 8. CDR3 length equals 16 residues. Per germline, CDR1 LGHNA and CDR2 YSLEER. CDR3 sequence reads: CASSQVWLAGGPTQYF. For the CDR3, the DNA is TGCGCCAGCAGCCAAGTCTGGCTAGCGGGGGGGCCAACGCAGTATTTT.

This clonotype turned up a few times. The J gene is TRBJ2-3, the V gene TRBV12-5; no clear D. Germline lookup yields CDR1 LGHNT and CDR2 FRNRAP. The CDR3 is 15 amino acids. Trimming removed 7 bases from V and 0 bases from J, with 14 bases in between. CDR3 DNA: TGTGCTAGTGCCCTACGGTACGTGAGCACAGATACGCAGTATTTT. Protein: CASALRYVSTDTQYF.

This chain links TRBV28 with TRBJ2-7; a possible D gene is TRBD1 (6 bases). The V end was cut by 3 bases, the J end by 6 bases, with 12 bases between. Germline V gene lookup returns CDR1 MDHEN and CDR2 SYDVKM. This CDR3 comprises 13 residues. In DNA form, the CDR3 reads TGTGCCAGCAGTTTCACAGGGTCCCTCGAGCAGTACGTC. It encodes CASSFTGSLEQYV.

The chain combines TRBV5-1 with TRBJ2-3; D might be TRBD1 (6 bases). CDR1 is SGHRS and CDR2 is YFSETQ in the germline V gene. The CDR3 runs to 15 residues. V lost 6 bases, J lost 3 bases, and 17 bases lay in between. The CDR3 bases are TGCGCCAGCACTCACAGGGATTTTTGGACAGATACGCAGTATTTT. As protein: CASTHRDFWTDTQYF.

The chain couples TRBV7-9 to TRBJ2-1; D is perhaps TRBD1 or TRBD2 (5 bases each). V lost 8 bases to trimming and J lost 3 bases, with 14 bases between them. The CDR3 extends over 14 amino acids. Germline loops: CDR1 SEHNR, CDR2 FQNEAQ (reference sequence). CDR3 loop: CASREGRDYNEQFF. The CDR3 nucleotides are TGTGCCAGCCGCGAGGGCAGGGACTACAATGAGCAGTTCTTC.

This clonotype was counted between two and nine times. This chain connects TRBV20-1 to TRBJ1-5; weak D call: TRBD1 (5 bases). CDR1 and CDR2 from the germline V gene are DFQATT and SNEGSKA (reference sequence). Deletions cut 5 bases from V and 3 bases from J, with 17 bases between. This CDR3 spans 15 amino acids. For the CDR3, the DNA is TGCAGTGCTCGCGCTCGAGGGGCCCTCAATCAGCCCCAGCATTTT. Translation: CSARARGALNQPQHF.

This clonotype was detected a few times. This sequence joins TRBV2 and TRBJ1-5; TRBD1 might be the D (5 bases). Trimming removed 8 bases from V and 4 bases from J, with 9 bases in between. Germline CDR1 is SNHLY and CDR2 is FYNNEI. The CDR3 is 12 residues long. CDR3 region: CASAGHNQPQHF. The CDR3 bases are TGTGCCAGCGCGGGGCATAATCAGCCCCAGCATTTT.

This clonotype has a handful of counts. This chain connects TRBV6-5 to TRBJ2-3; TRBD1 is a possible D gene (5 bases). This CDR3 is 15 amino acids long. The germline CDR1 and CDR2 sequences are MNHEY and SVGAGI. V dropped 1 base and J dropped 6 bases, with 14 bases sitting between them. The CDR3: CASSYLGATQDTQYF. The CDR3 bases are TGTGCCAGCAGTTACTTAGGGGCCACCCAGGATACGCAGTATTTT.

This clonotype was counted between two and nine times. This rearrangement joins TRBV29-1 to TRBJ2-2; D gene ambiguous. The CDR3 has 12 residues. The V gene's germline CDR1 is SQVTM and CDR2 ANQGSEA. Trimming left V 6 bases short and J 4 bases short, with 9 bases between. The CDR3 region is CSVGWGTGELFF. DNA of the CDR3: TGCAGCGTAGGGTGGGGCACCGGGGAGCTGTTTTTT.

Ten or more counts support this clonotype. The chain carries TRBV12-3 or TRBV12-4 and TRBJ2-2; D is ambiguous. The germline V and J ends were trimmed by 7 bases and 3 bases, with 12 bases remaining between them. The CDR3 covers 14 residues. The CDR3, as DNA: TGTGCCAGCATCCCGGACGGAGACACCGGGGAGCTGTTTTTT. Translated, it gives CASIPDGDTGELFF.

To note about this clonotype: This clone may be a read error of a much larger clone one base away. The chain carries TRBV2 and TRBJ2-7; 8 nucleotides agree with TRBD2. The length of the CDR3 is 13 residues. Germline-derived CDR1 and CDR2 are SNHLY and FYNNEI. V shed 7 bases and J 8 bases; nucleotides not matched to a gene: 10. The CDR3 sequence: CASTGGVSYKQYF. The CDR3 DNA is TGTGCCAGCACGGGAGGGGTATCTTACAAGCAGTACTTC.

The chain has TRBV7-2 and TRBJ1-5, with D perhaps TRBD1 (5 bases). Between the trimmed V and J ends, which lost 1 base and 6 bases, there was a span of 10 bases. CDR1 and CDR2 (germline): SGHTA, FQGNSA. The CDR3 contains 14 residues. This CDR3 is CASSLDQGTQPQHF. In DNA form, the CDR3 reads TGTGCCAGCAGCTTAGATCAGGGAACTCAGCCCCAGCATTTT. The full variable domain, rest sourced from reference TRBV7-2 and TRBJ1-5, is GAGVSQSPSNKVTEKGKDVELRCDPISGHTALYWYRQSLGQGLEFLIYFQGNSAPDKSGLPSDRFSAERTGGSVSTLTIQRTQQEDSAVYLCASSLDQGTQPQHFGDGTRLSIL.

The J gene is TRBJ1-1, the V gene TRBV4-1; perhaps TRBD1 as D (6 bases). V was cut by 4 bases and J by 4 bases, with 13 bases left in between. In germline, CDR1 is MGHRA, CDR2 YSYEKL. This CDR3 has 14 residues. This chain's CDR3 is CASSLPRGATEAFF. CDR3 DNA: TGCGCCAGCAGCCTACCCAGGGGAGCCACTGAAGCTTTCTTT.

This clonotype was counted between two and nine times. The chain employs TRBV27 and TRBJ2-7; possible D gene TRBD1, 6 bases. CDR1 is MNHEY, CDR2 SMNVEV, per germline (reference sequence). This CDR3 contains 15 residues. Trimming cost V 5 bases and J 1 base, with 15 bases left between them. The CDR3 here is CASSPLNRVSYEQYV. The CDR3 nucleotides are TGTGCCAGCAGTCCCCTGAACAGGGTTTCCTACGAGCAGTACGTC.

This clonotype was recorded once. The rearrangement uses TRBV3-1 and TRBJ2-3; 12 bases line up with TRBD2. Trimming took 11 bases from V and 3 from J; bases not matched to a gene: 18. The CDR3 consists of 18 residues. In germline, CDR1 is LGHDT, CDR2 YNNKEL (reference sequence). In DNA form, the CDR3 reads TGTGCCCTCAGTCGCGACTGGGCTAGCGGGGGGGCTACAGATACGCAGTATTTT. This translates into CALSRDWASGGATDTQYF.

The sample holds a few counts of this clonotype. The chain uses TRBV15 and TRBJ1-2; D is unresolved. Between the trimmed V and J ends, which lost 3 bases and 1 base, there was a span of 6 bases. Germline lookup yields CDR1 LNHNV and CDR2 YYDKDF (reference sequence). This CDR3 region has 13 residues. The CDR3 protein is CATSRTSNYGYTF. CDR3 in DNA: TGTGCCACCAGCAGGACAAGTAACTATGGCTACACCTTC.

In this sample, this clonotype turned up a few times. The chain combines TRBV19 with TRBJ1-5; D is possibly TRBD1 (5 bases). CDR1 is LNHDA, CDR2 SQIVND, per germline (reference sequence). Trimming pared 3 bases from V and 0 bases from J, leaving 9 bases between. The CDR3 has 15 amino acids. CDR3 bases: TGTGCCAGTAGTATCGGGGGGAATAGCAATCAGCCCCAGCATTTT. It codes for CASSIGGNSNQPQHF.

This clonotype showed up just a few times. The rearrangement links TRBV20-1 to TRBJ2-3; D unclear. V lost 0 bases and J lost 4, with 17 bases in between. Germline CDR1 reads DFQATT; CDR2 reads SNEGSKA (reference sequence). The CDR3 covers 16 residues. The DNA for the CDR3 is TGCAGTGCTAGAGAAATGTCGGACGTGTGGGCAGATACGCAGTATTTT. Translating it yields CSAREMSDVWADTQYF.

This chain connects TRBV12-3 or TRBV12-4 to TRBJ2-5; D is uncertain. V gave up 6 bases and J gave up 0 bases, with 17 bases separating them. The CDR3 loop spans 16 amino acids. The CDR3, as DNA: TGTGCCAGCAGCAAACTTACCGGGTCCTACCAAGAGACCCAGTACTTC. It is translated as CASSKLTGSYQETQYF.

By sample share, this clonotype is large. The rearrangement joins TRBV27 to TRBJ2-1, with 8 bases aligning to TRBD2. Germline assignment: CDR1 MNHEY and CDR2 SMNVEV (reference sequence). The CDR3 contains 12 residues. V shed 10 bases, J shed 15 bases, and the junction held 14 bases outside the gene matches. In DNA form, the CDR3 reads TGTGCCACCGGGACTAGAGGGGGGGGTCGGTTCTTC. It yields the protein CATGTRGGGRFF.

This clonotype has just a few counts. V gene TRBV29-1 combines with J gene TRBJ2-1; D perhaps matches TRBD1 (5 bases). The V end was cut by 3 bases, the J end by 3 bases, with 9 bases between. This CDR3 has 13 amino acids. Germline V gene sequence: CDR1 SQVTM, CDR2 ANQGSEA. DNA for the CDR3: TGCAGCGTTGAGCAGGGAAACTACAATGAGCAGTTCTTC. It translates to CSVEQGNYNEQFF.